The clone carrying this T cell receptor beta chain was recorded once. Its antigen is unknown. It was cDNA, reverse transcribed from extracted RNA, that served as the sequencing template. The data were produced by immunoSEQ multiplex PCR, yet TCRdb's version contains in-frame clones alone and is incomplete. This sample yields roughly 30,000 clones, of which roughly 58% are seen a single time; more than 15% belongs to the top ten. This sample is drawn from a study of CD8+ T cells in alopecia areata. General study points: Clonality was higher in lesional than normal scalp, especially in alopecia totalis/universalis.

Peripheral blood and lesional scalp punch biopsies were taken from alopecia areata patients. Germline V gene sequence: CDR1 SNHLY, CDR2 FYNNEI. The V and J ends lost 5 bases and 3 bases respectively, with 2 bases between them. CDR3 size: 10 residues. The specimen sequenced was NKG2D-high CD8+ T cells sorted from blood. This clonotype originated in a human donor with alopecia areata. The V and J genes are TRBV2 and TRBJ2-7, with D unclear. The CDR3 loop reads CASSRYEQYF. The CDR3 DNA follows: TGTGCCAGCAGTCGCTACGAGCAGTACTTC.